The 9 T cell receptor beta chains below were found in one sample sequenced in a study of CD8 T cells in Susac syndrome. RNA was extracted with the RNeasy kit, and a quantity of roughly 0.5 to 1 ug was reverse transcribed using random hexamers. TCRdb re-analysed the immunoSEQ multiplex PCR reads in MiXCR, keeping a single row per CDR3 protein. The table lists roughly 120,000 distinct CDR3 sequences, around 94% of them singletons. Sequencing was done on a sample of CD4+ T cells from PBMCs. The receptors come from a human donor with multiple sclerosis.

J is TRBJ1-1 and V is TRBV18; tentatively, D is TRBD1 (5 bases). The length of the CDR3 is 13 residues. CDR1 is KGHSH, CDR2 LQKENI, per germline. With 6 bases removed from V and 4 bases from J, the gap between germline ends came to 12 bases. DNA of the CDR3: TGTGCCAGCTCCCCGGGGGGACGCACTGAAGCTTTCTTT. Its translation: CASSPGGRTEAFF.

The sample holds a few counts of this clonotype. The CDR3 DNA follows: TGTGCCAGCAGTTACAGGGGTACTAATGAAAAACTGTTTTTT. It encodes CASSYRGTNEKLFF. The chain joins TRBV6-5 to TRBJ1-4; tentative D call: TRBD1 (5 bases). Germline CDR1 reads MNHEY; CDR2 reads SVGAGI. This CDR3 contains 14 residues. Trimming removed 2 bases from V and 2 bases from J, with 6 bases in between.

This clonotype has a single count. The genes are TRBV3-1 and TRBJ1-2; D gene uncertain. CDR1 is LGHDT, CDR2 YNNKEL, per germline (reference sequence). The germline V and J ends were trimmed by 0 bases and 7 bases, with 9 bases remaining between them. This CDR3 spans 13 amino acids. CDR3 in amino acids: CASSQDRLTGYTF. As DNA, the CDR3 is TGTGCCAGCAGCCAAGATAGACTCACTGGCTACACCTTC.

This chain joins TRBV7-6 and TRBJ2-5; TRBD2 matches 7 bases. V shed 5 bases and J 4 bases; nucleotides not matched to a gene: 13. The CDR3 length is 16 residues. The V gene's germline CDR1 is SGHVS and CDR2 FNYEAQ. The CDR3: CASSPSRGRGGETQYF. CDR3 bases: TGTGCCAGCAGCCCTAGTCGGGGTCGCGGGGGAGAGACCCAGTACTTC.

The gene calls are TRBV28 and TRBJ1-2; no firm D call. Germline assignment: CDR1 MDHEN and CDR2 SYDVKM. The CDR3 length is 11 residues. V dropped 5 bases and J dropped 8 bases, with 9 bases sitting between them. The CDR3, as DNA: TGTGCCAGCAGTCGGGTATGGGGCTACACCTTC. Amino acids: CASSRVWGYTF.

CDR3 in amino acids: CSAFRVGYTF. In DNA form, the CDR3 reads TGCAGTGCTTTTAGGGTTGGCTACACCTTC. The rearrangement joins TRBV20-1 to TRBJ1-2; no clear D gene. CDR3 size: 10 residues. Germline CDR1 and CDR2: DFQATT and SNEGSKA (reference sequence). Between the trimmed V and J ends, which lost 5 bases and 7 bases, there was a span of 8 bases.

The J gene is TRBJ2-2, the V gene TRBV7-2; 9 bases are shared with TRBD1. Looked up from germline, CDR1 is SGHTA and CDR2 is FQGNSA. Trimming took 5 bases from V and 7 from J; bases not matched to a gene: 11. This CDR3 contains 16 residues. CDR3 nucleotide sequence: TGTGCCAGCAGCCTCCCCCGGACAGGGGCGGGCGGGGAGCTGTTTTTT. Amino acids: CASSLPRTGAGGELFF.

This sequence joins TRBV5-1 and TRBJ2-1; D not resolved. Trimming cost V 0 bases and J 3 bases, with 10 bases left between them. This CDR3 is 15 amino acids long. Looked up from germline, CDR1 is SGHRS and CDR2 is YFSETQ. The CDR3 DNA reads as TGCGCCAGCAGCTTGGCCAATGCCCGCTACAATGAGCAGTTCTTC. Translated: CASSLANARYNEQFF. Full variable domain (rest looked up from reference TRBV5-1 and TRBJ2-1): KAGVTQTPRYLIKTRGQQVTLSCSPISGHRSVSWYQQTPGQGLQFLFEYFSETQRNKGNFPGRFSGRQFSNSRSEMNVSTLELGDSALYLCASSLANARYNEQFFGPGTRLTVL.

The chain has TRBV20-1 and TRBJ1-1; TRBD1 might be the D (5 bases). V lost 1 base and J 6 bases, leaving 18 bases between the germline ends. CDR3 length: 15 residues. Germline V gene data show CDR1 as DFQATT and CDR2 as SNEGSKA (reference sequence). For the CDR3, the DNA is TGCAGTGCTAGAGTAGCTACAGGAGCTCGATCTGAAGCTTTCTTT. This encodes CSARVATGARSEAFF.